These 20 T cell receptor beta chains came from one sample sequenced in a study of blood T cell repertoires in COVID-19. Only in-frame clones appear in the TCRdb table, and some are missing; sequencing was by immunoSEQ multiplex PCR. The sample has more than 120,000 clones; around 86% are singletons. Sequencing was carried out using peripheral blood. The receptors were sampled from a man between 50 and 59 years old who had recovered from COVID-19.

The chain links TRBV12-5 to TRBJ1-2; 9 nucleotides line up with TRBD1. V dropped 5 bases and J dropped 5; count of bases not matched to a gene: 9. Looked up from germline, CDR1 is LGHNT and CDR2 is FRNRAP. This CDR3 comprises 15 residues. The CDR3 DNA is TGTGCTAGTGGTACGGGGGACAGGGTACGGTATGGCTACACCTTC. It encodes CASGTGDRVRYGYTF.

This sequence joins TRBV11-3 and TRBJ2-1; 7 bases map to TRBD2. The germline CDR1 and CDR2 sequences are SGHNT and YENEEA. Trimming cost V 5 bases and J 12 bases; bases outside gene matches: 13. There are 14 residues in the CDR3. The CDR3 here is CASSPSGRLGGQFF. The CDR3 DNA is TGTGCCAGCAGCCCCTCCGGGAGGCTAGGCGGGCAGTTCTTC.

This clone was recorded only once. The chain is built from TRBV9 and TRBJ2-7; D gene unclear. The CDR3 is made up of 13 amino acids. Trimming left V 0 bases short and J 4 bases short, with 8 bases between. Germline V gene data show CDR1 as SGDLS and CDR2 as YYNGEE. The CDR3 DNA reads TGTGCCAGCAGCGTAGATTCTTCGTACGAGCAGTACTTC. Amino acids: CASSVDSSYEQYF.

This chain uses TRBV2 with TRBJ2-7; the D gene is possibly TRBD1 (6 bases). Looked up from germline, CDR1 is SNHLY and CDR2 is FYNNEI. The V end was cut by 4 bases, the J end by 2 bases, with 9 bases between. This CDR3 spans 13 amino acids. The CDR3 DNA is TGTGCCAGCAGTGGGGACAACCCCTACGAGCAGTACTTC. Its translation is CASSGDNPYEQYF.

This CDR3 reads CASSLDRSYEQYF. The CDR3 DNA reads TGCGCCAGCAGCCTGGATCGGTCCTACGAGCAGTACTTC. V gene TRBV5-1 combines with J gene TRBJ2-7; D is unresolved. CDR3 length: 13 residues. The V gene's germline CDR1 is SGHRS and CDR2 YFSETQ. Trimming removed 4 bases at V and 1 base at J, with 9 bases between.

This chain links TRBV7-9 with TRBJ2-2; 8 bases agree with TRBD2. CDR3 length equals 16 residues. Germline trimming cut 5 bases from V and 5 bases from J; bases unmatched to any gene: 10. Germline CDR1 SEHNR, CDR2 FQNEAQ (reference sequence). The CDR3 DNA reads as TGTGCCAGCAGCATCAACGGACTAGCTTGGACCGGGGAGCTGTTTTTT. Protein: CASSINGLAWTGELFF.

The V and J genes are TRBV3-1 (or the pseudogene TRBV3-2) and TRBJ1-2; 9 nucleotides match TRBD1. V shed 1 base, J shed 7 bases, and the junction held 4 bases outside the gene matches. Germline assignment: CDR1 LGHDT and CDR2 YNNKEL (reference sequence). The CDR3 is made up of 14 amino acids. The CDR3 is CASSQGTGAGGYTF. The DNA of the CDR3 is TGTGCCAGCAGCCAAGGGACAGGGGCCGGTGGCTACACCTTC.

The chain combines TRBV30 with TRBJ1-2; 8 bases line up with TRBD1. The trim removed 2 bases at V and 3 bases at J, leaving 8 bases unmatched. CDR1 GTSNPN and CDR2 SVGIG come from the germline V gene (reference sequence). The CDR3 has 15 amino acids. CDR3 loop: CAWSPDRGRYYGYTF. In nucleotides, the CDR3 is TGTGCCTGGAGTCCCGACAGGGGAAGGTACTATGGCTACACCTTC. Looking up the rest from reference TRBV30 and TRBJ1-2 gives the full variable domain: SQTIHQWPATLVQPVGSPLSLECTVEGTSNPNLYWYRQAAGRGLQLLFYSVGIGQISSEVPQNLSASRPQDRQFILSSKKLLLSDSGFYLCAWSPDRGRYYGYTFGSGTRLTVV.

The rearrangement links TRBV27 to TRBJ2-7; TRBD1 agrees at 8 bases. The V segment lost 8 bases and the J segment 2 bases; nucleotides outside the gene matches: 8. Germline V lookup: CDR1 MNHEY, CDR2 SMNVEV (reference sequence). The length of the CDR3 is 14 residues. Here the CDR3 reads CASVTGTGPYEQYF. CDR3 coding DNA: TGTGCCAGCGTAACCGGGACAGGACCCTACGAGCAGTACTTC.

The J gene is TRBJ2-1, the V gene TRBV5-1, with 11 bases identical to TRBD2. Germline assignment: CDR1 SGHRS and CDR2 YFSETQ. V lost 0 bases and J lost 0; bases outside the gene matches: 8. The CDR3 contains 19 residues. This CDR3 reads CASSLGSSGGPSSYNEQFF. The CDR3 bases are TGCGCCAGCAGCTTGGGGTCTAGCGGGGGGCCATCCTCCTACAATGAGCAGTTCTTC. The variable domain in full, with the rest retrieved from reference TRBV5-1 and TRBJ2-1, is KAGVTQTPRYLIKTRGQQVTLSCSPISGHRSVSWYQQTPGQGLQFLFEYFSETQRNKGNFPGRFSGRQFSNSRSEMNVSTLELGDSALYLCASSLGSSGGPSSYNEQFFGPGTRLTVL.

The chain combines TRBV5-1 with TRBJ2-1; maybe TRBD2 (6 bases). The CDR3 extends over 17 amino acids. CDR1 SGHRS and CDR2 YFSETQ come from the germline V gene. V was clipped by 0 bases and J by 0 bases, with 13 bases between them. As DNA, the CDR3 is TGCGCCAGCAGCTTGGTGGGCGGGGTCAGCTCCTACAATGAGCAGTTCTTC. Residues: CASSLVGGVSSYNEQFF.

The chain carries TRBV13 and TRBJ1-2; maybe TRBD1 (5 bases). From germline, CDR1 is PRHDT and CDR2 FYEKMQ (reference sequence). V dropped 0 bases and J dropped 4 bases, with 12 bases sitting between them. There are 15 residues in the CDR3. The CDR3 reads CASSLGQGVTYGYTF. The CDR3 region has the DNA TGTGCCAGCAGCTTAGGTCAGGGTGTCACCTATGGCTACACCTTC. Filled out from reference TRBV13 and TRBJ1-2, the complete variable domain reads AAGVIQSPRHLIKEKRETATLKCYPIPRHDTVYWYQQGPGQDPQFLISFYEKMQSDKGSIPDRFSAQQFSDYHSELNMSSLELGDSALYFCASSLGQGVTYGYTFGSGTRLTVV.

CDR3 in amino acids: CASSLFWEQNQPQHF. In DNA, the CDR3 is TGTGCCAGCAGCTTGTTTTGGGAGCAAAATCAGCCCCAGCATTTT. V gene TRBV5-5 combines with J gene TRBJ1-5; D is unresolved. Germline CDR1 SGHKS, CDR2 YYEKEE (reference sequence). The CDR3 length is 15 residues. The V and J ends lost 1 base and 4 bases respectively, with 12 bases between them.

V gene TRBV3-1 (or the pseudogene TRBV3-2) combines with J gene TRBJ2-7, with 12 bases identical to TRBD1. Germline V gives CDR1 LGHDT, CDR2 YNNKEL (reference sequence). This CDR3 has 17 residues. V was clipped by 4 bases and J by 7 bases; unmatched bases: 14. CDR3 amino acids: CASSRHAPGQGAREQYF. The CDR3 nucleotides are TGTGCCAGCAGCCGCCACGCCCCGGGACAGGGGGCGCGGGAGCAGTACTTC.

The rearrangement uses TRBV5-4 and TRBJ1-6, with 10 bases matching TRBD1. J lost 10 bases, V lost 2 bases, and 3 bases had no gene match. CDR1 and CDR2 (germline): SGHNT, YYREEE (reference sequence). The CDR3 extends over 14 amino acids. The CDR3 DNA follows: TGTGCCAGCAGCTTCGGACAGGGGGAATCACCCCTCCACTTT. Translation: CASSFGQGESPLHF.

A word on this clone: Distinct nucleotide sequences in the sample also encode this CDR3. CDR3 amino acids: CASSLGTGVTDTQYF. CDR3 nucleotide sequence: TGTGCCAGCAGCTTAGGGACAGGGGTTACAGATACGCAGTATTTT. J is TRBJ2-3 and V is TRBV7-9; TRBD1 aligns across 9 bases. Trimming at V came to 1 base and at J to 3 bases, leaving 2 bases not matched to a gene. Germline CDR1 and CDR2: SEHNR and FQNEAQ (reference sequence). The CDR3 sequence is 15 residues long.

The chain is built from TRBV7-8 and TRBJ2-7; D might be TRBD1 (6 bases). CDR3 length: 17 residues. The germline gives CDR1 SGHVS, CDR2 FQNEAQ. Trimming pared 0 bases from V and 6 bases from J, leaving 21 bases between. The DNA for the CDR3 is TGTGCCAGCAGCTTAGCGCATGGGACAAACCTACCTCGCGAGCAGTACTTC. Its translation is CASSLAHGTNLPREQYF.

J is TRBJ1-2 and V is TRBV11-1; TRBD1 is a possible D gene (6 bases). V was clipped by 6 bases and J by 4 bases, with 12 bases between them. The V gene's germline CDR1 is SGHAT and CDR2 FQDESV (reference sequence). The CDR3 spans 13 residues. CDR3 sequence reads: CASSFDRFYGYTF. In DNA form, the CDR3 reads TGTGCCAGCAGTTTTGACAGGTTCTATGGCTACACCTTC.

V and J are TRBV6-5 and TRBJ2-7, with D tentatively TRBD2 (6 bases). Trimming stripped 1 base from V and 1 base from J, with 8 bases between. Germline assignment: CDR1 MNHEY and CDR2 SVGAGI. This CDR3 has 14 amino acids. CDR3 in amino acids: CASSYWGGSYEQYF. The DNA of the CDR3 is TGTGCCAGCAGTTACTGGGGAGGTTCCTACGAGCAGTACTTC.

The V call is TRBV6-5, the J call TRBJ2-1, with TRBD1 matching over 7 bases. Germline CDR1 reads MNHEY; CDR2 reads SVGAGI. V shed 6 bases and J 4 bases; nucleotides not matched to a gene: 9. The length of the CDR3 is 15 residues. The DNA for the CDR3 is TGTGCCAGCAGCCGACAGGGAATGGGTTACAATGAGCAGTTCTTC. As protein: CASSRQGMGYNEQFF.